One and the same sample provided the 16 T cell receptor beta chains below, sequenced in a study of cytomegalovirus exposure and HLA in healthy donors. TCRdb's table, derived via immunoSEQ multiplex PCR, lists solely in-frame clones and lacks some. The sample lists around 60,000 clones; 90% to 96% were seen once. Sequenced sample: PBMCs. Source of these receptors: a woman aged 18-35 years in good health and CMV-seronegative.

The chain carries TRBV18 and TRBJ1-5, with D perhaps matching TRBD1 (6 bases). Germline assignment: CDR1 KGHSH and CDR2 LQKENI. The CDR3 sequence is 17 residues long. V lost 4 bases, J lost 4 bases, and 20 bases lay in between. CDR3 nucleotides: TGTGCCAGCTCACAGCTACCCCCAGGGGATCGGAATCAGCCCCAGCATTTT. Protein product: CASSQLPPGDRNQPQHF.

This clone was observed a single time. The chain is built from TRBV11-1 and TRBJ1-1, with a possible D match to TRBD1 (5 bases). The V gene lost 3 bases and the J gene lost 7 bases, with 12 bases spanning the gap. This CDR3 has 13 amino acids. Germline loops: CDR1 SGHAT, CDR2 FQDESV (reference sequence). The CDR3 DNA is TGTGCCAGCAGCTTGGGTAGGGGCGGTGAAGCTTTCTTT. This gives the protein CASSLGRGGEAFF.

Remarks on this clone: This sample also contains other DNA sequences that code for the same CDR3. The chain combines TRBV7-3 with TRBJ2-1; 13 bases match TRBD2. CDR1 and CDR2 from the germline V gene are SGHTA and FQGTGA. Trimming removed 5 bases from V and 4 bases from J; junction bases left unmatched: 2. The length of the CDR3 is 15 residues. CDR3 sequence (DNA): TGTGCCAGCAGCCCACTAGCGGGGGGGTACAATGAGCAGTTCTTC. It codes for CASSPLAGGYNEQFF.

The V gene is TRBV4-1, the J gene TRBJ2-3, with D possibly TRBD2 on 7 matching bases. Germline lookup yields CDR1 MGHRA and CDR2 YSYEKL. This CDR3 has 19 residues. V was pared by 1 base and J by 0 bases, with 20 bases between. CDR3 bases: TGCGCCAGCAGCCAAGTCCTACCGCGCGGGGGCCTAAGCACAGATACGCAGTATTTT. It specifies CASSQVLPRGGLSTDTQYF.

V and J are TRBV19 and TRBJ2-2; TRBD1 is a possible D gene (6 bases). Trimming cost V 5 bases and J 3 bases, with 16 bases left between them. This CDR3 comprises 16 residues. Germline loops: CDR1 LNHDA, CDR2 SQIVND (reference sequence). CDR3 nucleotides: TGTGCCAGTAGTCTAAGACAGGCTAGGGACACCGGGGAGCTGTTTTTT. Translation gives CASSLRQARDTGELFF.

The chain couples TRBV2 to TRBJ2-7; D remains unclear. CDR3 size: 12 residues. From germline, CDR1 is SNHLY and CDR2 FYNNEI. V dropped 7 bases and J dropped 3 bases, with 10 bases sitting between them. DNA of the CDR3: TGTGCCAGCACCAATGGGCTCTACGAGCAGTACTTC. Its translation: CASTNGLYEQYF.

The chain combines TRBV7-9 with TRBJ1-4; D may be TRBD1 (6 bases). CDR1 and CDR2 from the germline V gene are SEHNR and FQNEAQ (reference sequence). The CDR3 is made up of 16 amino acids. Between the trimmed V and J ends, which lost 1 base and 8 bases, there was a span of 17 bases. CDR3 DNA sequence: TGTGCCAGCAGCTTAGGGTTTGGGGGCGCCGGGGAAAAACTGTTTTTT. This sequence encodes CASSLGFGGAGEKLFF.

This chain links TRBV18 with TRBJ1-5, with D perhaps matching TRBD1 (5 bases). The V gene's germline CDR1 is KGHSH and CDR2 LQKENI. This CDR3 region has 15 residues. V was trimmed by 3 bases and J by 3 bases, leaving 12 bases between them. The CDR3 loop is CASSPDRGTNQPQHF. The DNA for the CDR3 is TGTGCCAGCTCACCTGATCGGGGGACCAATCAGCCCCAGCATTTT.

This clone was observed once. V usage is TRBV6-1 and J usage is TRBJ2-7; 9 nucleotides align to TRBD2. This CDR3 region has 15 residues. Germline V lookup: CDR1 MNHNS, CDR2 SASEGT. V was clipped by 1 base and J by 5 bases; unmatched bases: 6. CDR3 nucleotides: TGTGCCAGCAGTGAAGTGGGCGGGAGGGCCGACGAGCAGTACTTC. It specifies CASSEVGGRADEQYF.

The CDR3 coding sequence is TGCGCCAGCAGTCGCGACAAGCTCCATACAAGGAACACTGAAGCTTTCTTT. It specifies CASSRDKLHTRNTEAFF. V is TRBV10-1 and J is TRBJ1-1; D is ambiguous. Trimming shortened V by 5 bases and J by 1 base, and 20 bases separated the two germline ends. There are 17 residues in the CDR3. Germline V gives CDR1 WNHNN, CDR2 SYGVQD (reference sequence).

CDR3 protein: CASSLGGREASYNEQFF. The CDR3 DNA reads TGTGCCAGCAGCTTAGGGGGGCGGGAGGCCTCCTACAATGAGCAGTTCTTC. The V gene is TRBV13, the J gene TRBJ2-1; 8 bases are a match to TRBD2. With V trimmed by 0 bases and J by 0 bases, 4 bases remained unmatched. Germline CDR1 is PRHDT and CDR2 is FYEKMQ (reference sequence). This CDR3 contains 17 residues.

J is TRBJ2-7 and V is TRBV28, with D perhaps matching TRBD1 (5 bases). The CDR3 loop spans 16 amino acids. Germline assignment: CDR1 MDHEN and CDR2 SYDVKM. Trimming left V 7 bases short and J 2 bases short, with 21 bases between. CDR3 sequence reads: CASKATVRFGTYEQYF. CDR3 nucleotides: TGTGCCAGCAAGGCGACAGTCCGTTTTGGCACCTACGAGCAGTACTTC.

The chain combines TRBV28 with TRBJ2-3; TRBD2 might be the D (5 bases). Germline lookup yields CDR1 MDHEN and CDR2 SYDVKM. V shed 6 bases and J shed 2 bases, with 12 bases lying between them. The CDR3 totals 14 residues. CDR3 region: CASSPRADTDTQYF. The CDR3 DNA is TGTGCCAGCAGCCCGCGGGCTGACACAGATACGCAGTATTTT.

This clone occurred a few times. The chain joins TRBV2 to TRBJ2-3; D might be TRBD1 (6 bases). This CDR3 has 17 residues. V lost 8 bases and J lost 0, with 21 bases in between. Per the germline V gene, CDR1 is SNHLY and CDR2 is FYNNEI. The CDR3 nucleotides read TGTGCCAGCCGCAGGGGCGGGTTTTATTTAAGCACAGATACGCAGTATTTT. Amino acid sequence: CASRRGGFYLSTDTQYF.

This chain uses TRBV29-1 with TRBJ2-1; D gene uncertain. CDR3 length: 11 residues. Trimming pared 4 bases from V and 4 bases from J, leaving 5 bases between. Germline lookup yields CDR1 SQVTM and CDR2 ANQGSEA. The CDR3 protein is CSVGQYNEQFF. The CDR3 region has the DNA TGCAGCGTTGGGCAATACAATGAGCAGTTCTTC.

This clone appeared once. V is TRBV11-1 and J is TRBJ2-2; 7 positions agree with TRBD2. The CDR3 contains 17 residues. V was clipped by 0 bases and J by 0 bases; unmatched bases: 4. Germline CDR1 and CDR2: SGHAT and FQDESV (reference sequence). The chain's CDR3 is CASSLAGTNANTGELFF. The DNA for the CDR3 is TGTGCCAGCAGCTTAGCCGGGACTAACGCGAACACCGGGGAGCTGTTTTTT.